This TCR beta chain comes out of a study of cytomegalovirus exposure and HLA in healthy donors. 60 Vbeta and 13 Jbeta primers were used in PCR. In the study's own analysis: Approximately 10 million shared chains were among about 80 million unique TCR beta chains counted in a later analysis. Sequencing was performed with immunoSEQ multiplex PCR; in TCRdb, only in-frame clones are kept and a portion is missing. The D gene and trimming were derived from the DNA, and the V and J assignments and clone size from that table. The repertoire has 99,000 or so clones, more than 65% of them found once; the top ten carry more than 8%. With 2 bases removed from V and 1 base from J, the gap between germline ends came to 17 bases. The germline V gene has CDR1 SGHTA and CDR2 FQGTGA. The CDR3 is 18 residues long.

The sequence was collected from a man in his forties in good health and CMV-seropositive. The specimen sequenced was PBMCs. The rearrangement uses TRBV7-3 and TRBJ1-4; D is possibly TRBD1 (5 bases). The CDR3 spells CASSLQPLQTVTNEKLFF. DNA for the CDR3: TGTGCCAGCAGCTTACAGCCCCTCCAGACAGTAACTAATGAAAAACTGTTTTTT.